These 28 T cell receptor beta chains were sequenced from one sample in a study of cytomegalovirus exposure and HLA in healthy donors. The PCR ran on 60 Vbeta and 13 Jbeta primers. Repertoires were generated with immunoSEQ multiplex PCR, while TCRdb's copy carries only in-frame clones and drops some. The sample holds some 150,000 clones, around three fifths seen once. Specimen: PBMCs. These receptor sequences come from a woman aged 25-40 years in good health and CMV-seropositive.

V is TRBV7-2 and J is TRBJ1-1, with D possibly TRBD1 on 5 matching bases. The ends were cut back, 4 bases at V and 0 bases at J, with 12 bases in the middle. Germline CDR1 and CDR2: SGHTA and FQGNSA. The CDR3 consists of 15 residues. This CDR3 is CASSSTGLMNTEAFF. In nucleotides, the CDR3 is TGTGCCAGCAGCTCTACAGGCCTCATGAACACTGAAGCTTTCTTT.

In its sample, this clone was seen a few times. The chain carries TRBV28 and TRBJ2-7; the D gene is possibly TRBD2 (5 bases). This CDR3 contains 14 residues. Trimming cost V 5 bases and J 11 bases, with 22 bases left between them. CDR1 and CDR2 from the germline V gene are MDHEN and SYDVKM. CDR3 region: CASSTSPGFDGEYF. Here the CDR3 DNA reads TGTGCCAGCAGTACCTCCCCAGGCTTCGACGGGGAGTACTTC.

The chain combines TRBV4-1 with TRBJ2-7; TRBD1 is a possible D gene (6 bases). The germline V gene has CDR1 MGHRA and CDR2 YSYEKL. The CDR3 is made up of 16 amino acids. V lost 5 bases to trimming and J lost 3 bases, with 20 bases between them. The CDR3 coding sequence is TGCGCCAGCAGCTTACAAACAGGGCAACTATACTACGAGCAGTACTTC. It encodes CASSLQTGQLYYEQYF.

The chain has TRBV21-1 and TRBJ2-3; whether TRBD1, the table's D call, matches the DNA was not checked. TRBV21-1 is an annotated pseudogene. CDR3 length equals 16 residues. The CDR3 DNA sequence: TGTGCCAGCAGTCTAGGGACAGAATACCTCACAGATACGCAGTATTTT. Its protein product is CASSLGTEYLTDTQYF.

The sample holds a few counts of this clone. V is TRBV4-2 and J is TRBJ2-2; 9 bases are shared with TRBD1. Germline-derived CDR1 and CDR2 are LGHNA and YNFKEQ. Unmatched junction bases numbered 5, after V lost 4 bases and J lost 5 bases. This CDR3 is 15 amino acids long. As DNA, the CDR3 is TGTGCCAGCAGCCTTCCAGGGACAGGGACCGGGGAGCTGTTTTTT. It yields the protein CASSLPGTGTGELFF.

The rearrangement joins TRBV6-6 to TRBJ1-2; a possible D gene is TRBD1 (5 bases). CDR1 and CDR2 (germline): MNHNY, SVGAGI (reference sequence). Trimming pared 5 bases from V and 7 bases from J, leaving 23 bases between. This CDR3 is built from 16 residues. The CDR3 bases are TGTGCCAGCAGTCCTCCTGGGGCCCTACAACTATCTGGCTACACCTTC. Its translation is CASSPPGALQLSGYTF.

This clone came up a few times. The chain has TRBV7-9 and TRBJ1-5; 10 positions match TRBD1. V dropped 3 bases and J dropped 5; count of bases not matched to a gene: 10. The CDR3 spans 17 residues. Germline CDR1 is SEHNR and CDR2 is FQNEAQ (reference sequence). The CDR3, as DNA: TGTGCCAGCAGCTTTGCCCCCGGGACAGGGGTATATCAGCCCCAGCATTTT. Protein product: CASSFAPGTGVYQPQHF.

The chain links TRBV6-5 to TRBJ2-7, with 7 nucleotides matching TRBD2. The CDR3 spans 14 residues. The germline CDR1 and CDR2 sequences are MNHEY and SVGAGI. Trimming took 0 bases from V and 3 from J; bases not matched to a gene: 2. In nucleotides, the CDR3 is TGTGCCAGCAGTTACTCGGGGGGGGTCTACGAGCAGTACTTC. It encodes CASSYSGGVYEQYF.

The chain combines TRBV4-2 with TRBJ2-7, with 12 bases that match TRBD2. The CDR3 length is 23 residues. CDR1 and CDR2 from the germline V gene are LGHNA and YNFKEQ. The J segment lost 0 bases and the V segment lost 0 bases, leaving 21 bases of the junction unmatched. The CDR3 DNA reads TGTGCCAGCAGCCAAGATCGGTGGGCGGCTAGCGGGAGGGCCGCGAGTGTCTCCTACGAGCAGTACTTC. As protein: CASSQDRWAASGRAASVSYEQYF.

The chain employs TRBV7-8 and TRBJ2-3; D is ambiguous. CDR3 length: 16 residues. V dropped 4 bases and J dropped 6 bases, with 20 bases sitting between them. Germline assignment: CDR1 SGHVS and CDR2 FQNEAQ. The CDR3 bases are TGTGCCAGCAGCTATTCCCCCCGGTCTTTTCGGGATACGCAGTATTTT. It encodes CASSYSPRSFRDTQYF.

J is TRBJ1-4 and V is TRBV28; D gene unclear. Between the trimmed V and J ends, which lost 2 bases and 6 bases, there was a span of 7 bases. Germline CDR1 and CDR2: MDHEN and SYDVKM. The CDR3 loop spans 13 amino acids. The CDR3 loop is CASSLGGYEKLFF. CDR3 in DNA: TGTGCCAGCAGTTTAGGCGGCTATGAAAAACTGTTTTTT.

V usage is TRBV5-4 and J usage is TRBJ1-1; tentative D call: TRBD1 (5 bases). The CDR3 spans 12 residues. CDR1 is SGHNT and CDR2 is YYREEE in the germline V gene (reference sequence). Trimming took 3 bases from V and 8 from J, leaving 11 bases between them. The CDR3 nucleotides are TGTGCCAGCAGCTCAACAGGAAGGGAAGCTTTCTTT. It yields the protein CASSSTGREAFF.

The chain combines TRBV5-6 with TRBJ2-2; D gene ambiguous. Judging by the DNA end, TRBJ1-3 fits better; the J call may be wrong. The germline gives CDR1 SGHDT, CDR2 YYEEEE. The CDR3 has 13 amino acids. The CDR3 protein is CASSFSGPATIYF. The CDR3 coding sequence is TGTGCCAGCAGCTTTTCAGGCCCAGCCACCATATATTTT.

This sequence joins TRBV11-1 and TRBJ2-5, with D possibly matching TRBD2 (6 bases). The CDR3 is 12 amino acids. CDR1 SGHAT and CDR2 FQDESV come from the germline V gene (reference sequence). V gave up 6 bases and J gave up 13 bases, with 18 bases separating them. DNA of the CDR3: TGTGCCAGCAGATCCCCGGGACTGCCAAGGTACTTC. Protein product: CASRSPGLPRYF.

V gene TRBV28 combines with J gene TRBJ1-5; 10 bases match TRBD1. Germline V CDR1 and CDR2: MDHEN, SYDVKM. The CDR3 covers 16 residues. J lost 5 bases, V lost 6 bases, and 10 bases had no gene match. The CDR3 DNA follows: TGTGCCAGCAGCACCACCGACAGGGGGCAGGATCAGCCCCAGCATTTT. Encoded protein: CASSTTDRGQDQPQHF.

This chain's CDR3 is CASSLTYWLAGGTDTQYF. CDR3 coding DNA: TGTGCCAGCAGCTTGACTTATTGGTTAGCGGGAGGTACAGATACGCAGTATTTT. The rearrangement uses TRBV5-4 and TRBJ2-3; 10 bases line up with TRBD2. The germline V gene encodes CDR1 SGHNT and CDR2 YYREEE (reference sequence). V shed 1 base and J 3 bases; nucleotides not matched to a gene: 11. CDR3 length equals 18 residues. Full variable domain (missing parts from reference TRBV5-4 and TRBJ2-3): ETGVTQSPTHLIKTRGQQVTLRCSSQSGHNTVSWYQQALGQGPQFIFQYYREEENGRGNFPPRFSGLQFPNYSSELNVNALELDDSALYLCASSLTYWLAGGTDTQYFGPGTRLTVL.

The chain recombines TRBV2 with TRBJ2-1; 8 positions agree with TRBD2. The CDR3 extends over 15 amino acids. CDR1 SNHLY and CDR2 FYNNEI come from the germline V gene. V gave up 4 bases and J gave up 5 bases; unmatched junction bases: 7. The CDR3 region has the DNA TGTGCCAGCAGTGCGGGAGGGAGGGCCCACAATGAGCAGTTCTTC. Translating it yields CASSAGGRAHNEQFF.

The V call is TRBV7-8, the J call TRBJ2-7; 8 bases agree with TRBD1. This CDR3 contains 15 residues. Germline V CDR1 and CDR2: SGHVS, FQNEAQ. V shed 1 base, J shed 2 bases, and the junction held 4 bases outside the gene matches. The CDR3: CASSLVGTGAYEQYF. The CDR3 DNA follows: TGTGCCAGCAGCTTAGTTGGGACAGGAGCCTACGAGCAGTACTTC.

This sequence joins TRBV19 and TRBJ2-1; 14 bases agree with TRBD2. V shed 5 bases and J 15 bases; nucleotides not matched to a gene: 12. Per the germline V gene, CDR1 is LNHDA and CDR2 is SQIVND (reference sequence). This CDR3 has 15 residues. As DNA, the CDR3 is TGTGCCAGTAGTGTGGGACTAGCGGGAGTTCCGGTCCGGTTCTTC. Translated, it gives CASSVGLAGVPVRFF.

The J gene is TRBJ2-7, the V gene TRBV30; 16 nucleotides match TRBD2. V was clipped by 3 bases and J by 0 bases; unmatched bases: 5. Per the germline V gene, CDR1 is GTSNPN and CDR2 is SVGIG (reference sequence). The CDR3 is 17 amino acids. CDR3 protein: CAWSPGLAGGISYEQYF. CDR3 DNA: TGTGCCTGGAGCCCGGGACTAGCGGGAGGGATCTCCTACGAGCAGTACTTC.

The chain uses TRBV5-6 and TRBJ1-5, with 9 bases lining up with TRBD1. The length of the CDR3 is 15 residues. J was trimmed by 1 base and V by 4 bases; bases with no gene match: 3. Germline values: CDR1 SGHDT, CDR2 YYEEEE. This CDR3 is CASSPGTGSNQPQHF. The CDR3 bases are TGTGCCAGCAGCCCGGGGACAGGGAGCAATCAGCCCCAGCATTTT.

The rearrangement uses TRBV6-1 and TRBJ1-3, with D uncertain. V lost 0 bases, J lost 8 bases, and 17 bases lay in between. Germline CDR1 and CDR2: MNHNS and SASEGT. The CDR3 has 16 residues. DNA of the CDR3: TGTGCCAGCAGTGAAGCGGGCGGGATCCCTTACGACACCATATATTTT. Translated: CASSEAGGIPYDTIYF.

The chain uses TRBV14 and TRBJ2-7; D gene unclear. V was shortened by 1 base and J by 3 bases, with 10 bases between the two germline ends. CDR1 is SGHDN and CDR2 is FVKESK in the germline V gene. This CDR3 comprises 14 residues. The CDR3: CASSQVHSGYEQYF. CDR3 nucleotide sequence: TGTGCCAGCAGCCAAGTTCACAGTGGCTACGAGCAGTACTTC.

The rearrangement links TRBV19 to TRBJ1-5, with TRBD1 matching over 7 bases. The CDR3 length is 15 residues. With V trimmed by 1 base and J by 6 bases, 6 bases remained unmatched. Germline V gene sequence: CDR1 LNHDA, CDR2 SQIVND (reference sequence). The CDR3 sequence: CASSIGQGSGQPQHF. The CDR3 region has the DNA TGTGCCAGTAGTATAGGACAGGGATCGGGTCAGCCCCAGCATTTT.

V gene TRBV6-5 combines with J gene TRBJ1-1; D unclear. The CDR3 runs to 16 residues. Trimming removed 4 bases at V and 5 bases at J, with 20 bases between. Germline V gene sequence: CDR1 MNHEY, CDR2 SVGAGI. CDR3 DNA sequence: TGTGCCAGCAGTTCTGACATGGTTCTTTTTAGTACTGAAGCTTTCTTT. Translated: CASSSDMVLFSTEAFF.

The chain employs TRBV10-3 and TRBJ2-6; no clear D gene. The germline V and J ends were trimmed by 3 bases and 2 bases, with 5 bases remaining between them. Germline V gene sequence: CDR1 ENHRY, CDR2 SYGVKD. The CDR3 is 14 amino acids. The CDR3 DNA is TGTGCCATCAGTGACAGGACTGGGGCCAACGTCCTGACTTTC. It translates to CAISDRTGANVLTF.

This clone was detected once. The chain carries TRBV29-1 and TRBJ2-3, with D possibly being TRBD2 (6 bases). Germline CDR1 and CDR2: SQVTM and ANQGSEA. CDR3 length: 15 amino acids. V was clipped by 6 bases and J by 3 bases, with 19 bases between them. The CDR3 sequence is CSVRGGSLTTDTQYF. CDR3 DNA sequence: TGCAGCGTCCGTGGAGGGAGTTTAACGACAGATACGCAGTATTTT.

This clone was counted a few times. This chain links TRBV4-2 with TRBJ1-5, with D perhaps matching TRBD1 (5 bases). The CDR3 consists of 20 residues. The V end lost 3 bases, the J end lost 0 bases, and 24 bases lay between the germline ends. Germline-derived CDR1 and CDR2 are LGHNA and YNFKEQ. Written as DNA, the CDR3 is TGTGCCAGCAGCCAGGCTACCTCGTACGGAGGGCAGGGTAGCAATCAGCCCCAGCATTTT. Residues: CASSQATSYGGQGSNQPQHF.